Described below is a single T cell receptor (beta chain) sequence and its context. Given the absence of the conserved phenylalanine or tryptophan at the CDR3 end, a read error is likely. Production of TCR beta cDNA used roughly 480 ng total RNA together with a constant-region primer. What produced the TCR beta libraries was three nested multiplex PCR rounds using slightly modified ARM-PCR. Both of the initial two PCR rounds ran for 10 cycles and employed TRBV1-TRBV30 forward primers alongside a C-beta reverse primer. TCRdb re-called the multiplex PCR reads through MiXCR, storing one row per CDR3 protein. The sample gives 50,000 or so distinct CDR3 sequences, about 77% of which show up once; about 24% is in the top ten. This sample is part of a study of tumor-infiltrating lymphocytes in primary liver carcinoma. Per the germline V gene, CDR1 is SQVTM and CDR2 is ANQGSEA. The length of the CDR3 is 12 residues.

Total RNA and DNA came together from approximately 20-30 mg of bulk tissue without cell sorting. This chain links TRBV29-1 with TRBJ2-7; weak D call: TRBD2 (6 bases). This receptor was identified in a middle-aged man with primary liver carcinoma and hepatitis B virus infection. Sequenced material: liver tumor tissue from sampling region 5. Indicated subset: tumor region T5, tumor centre. CDR3 DNA sequence: TGCAGTGTTGAGGGAGGTGTTAACGAGCAGTACTTA. This encodes CSVEGGVNEQYL.